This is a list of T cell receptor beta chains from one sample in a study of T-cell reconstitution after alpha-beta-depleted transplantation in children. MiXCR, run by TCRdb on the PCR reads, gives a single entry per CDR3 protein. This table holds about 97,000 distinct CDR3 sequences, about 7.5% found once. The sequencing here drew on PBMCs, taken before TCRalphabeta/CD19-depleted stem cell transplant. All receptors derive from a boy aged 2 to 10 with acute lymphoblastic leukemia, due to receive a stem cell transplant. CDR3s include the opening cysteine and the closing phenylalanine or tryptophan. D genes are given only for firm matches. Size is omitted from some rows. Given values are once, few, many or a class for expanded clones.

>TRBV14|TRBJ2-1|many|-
CASSRGLYNEQFF
TGTGCCAGCAGCCGGGGACTTTACAATGAGCAGTTCTTC
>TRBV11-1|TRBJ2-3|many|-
CASSSGRMGRTDTQYF
TGTGCCAGCAGCTCCGGACGGATGGGTAGGACAGATACGCAGTATTTT
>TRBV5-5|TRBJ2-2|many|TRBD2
CASSPPGLPNTGELFF
TGTGCCAGCAGCCCCCCGGGACTACCGAACACCGGGGAGCTGTTTTTT
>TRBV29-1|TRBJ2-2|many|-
CSVDRPNTGELFF
TGCAGCGTTGACAGGCCGAACACCGGGGAGCTGTTTTTT
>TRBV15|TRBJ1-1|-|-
CATARSPGGNTEAFF
TGTGCCACCGCCCGGTCCCCGGGGGGGAACACTGAAGCTTTCTTT
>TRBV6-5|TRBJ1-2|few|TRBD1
CASSYGDRGLGYTF
TGTGCCAGCAGTTACGGGGACAGGGGGCTAGGCTACACCTTC
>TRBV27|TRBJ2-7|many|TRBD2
CASRAPGLADEQYF
TGTGCCTCTCGGGCCCCGGGACTAGCCGACGAGCAGTACTTC
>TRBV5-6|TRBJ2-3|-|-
CASSLVGGTADTQYF
TGTGCCAGCAGCTTGGTGGGCGGGACGGCAGATACGCAGTATTTT
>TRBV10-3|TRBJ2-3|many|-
CAISVTRTVGLTDTQYF
TGTGCCATCAGTGTGACCCGAACAGTTGGCCTCACAGATACGCAGTATTTT
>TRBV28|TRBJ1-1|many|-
CASRNREMNTEAFF
TGTGCCAGCAGAAACAGGGAAATGAACACTGAAGCTTTCTTT
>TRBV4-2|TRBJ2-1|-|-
CASRQDSIVGRGLGNEQFF
TGTGCCAGCAGACAAGATTCGATCGTGGGCAGGGGCCTTGGCAATGAGCAGTTCTTC
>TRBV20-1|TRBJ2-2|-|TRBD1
CSARRQGGTGEPFF
TGCAGTGCTAGAAGACAGGGGGGAACCGGGGAGCCGTTTTTT
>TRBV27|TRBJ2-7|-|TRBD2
CASSLQAGGYYEQYF
TGTGCCAGCAGTTTACAAGCGGGGGGATACTACGAGCAGTACTTC
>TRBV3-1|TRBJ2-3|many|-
CASSQAPSSDTQYF
TGTGCCAGCAGCCAAGCCCCTAGCTCAGATACGCAGTATTTT
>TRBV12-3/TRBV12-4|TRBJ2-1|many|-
CASRHASGQFF
TGTGCCAGCAGGCATGCGTCAGGGCAGTTCTTC
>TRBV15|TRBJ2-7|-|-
CATSSRGSSYEQYF
TGTGCCACCAGCTCCAGGGGCAGCTCCTACGAGCAGTACTTC
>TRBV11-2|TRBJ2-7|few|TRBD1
CASRVTGTYEQYF
TGTGCCAGCCGGGTGACAGGGACCTACGAGCAGTACTTC
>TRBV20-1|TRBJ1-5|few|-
CSAGVGDGPQHF
TGCAGTGCGGGGGTAGGGGACGGTCCCCAGCATTTT
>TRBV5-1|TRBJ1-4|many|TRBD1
CASSQGDNREKLFF
TGCGCCAGCAGCCAGGGGGACAACCGGGAAAAACTGTTTTTT
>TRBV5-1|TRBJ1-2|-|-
CASSLAGDLRIGYTF
TGCGCCAGCAGCTTGGCAGGGGATTTGAGGATAGGCTACACCTTC
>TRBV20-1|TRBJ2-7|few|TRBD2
CSALVAGVNEQYF
TGCAGTGCTTTGGTAGCGGGGGTCAACGAGCAGTACTTC
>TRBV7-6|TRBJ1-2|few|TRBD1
CASSPAQGASFYGYTF
TGTGCCAGCAGCCCGGCACAGGGGGCTTCCTTCTATGGCTACACCTTC
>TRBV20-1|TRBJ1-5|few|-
CSAAFHRDGYSNQPQHF
TGCAGTGCTGCCTTCCACCGGGACGGCTATAGCAATCAGCCCCAGCATTTT
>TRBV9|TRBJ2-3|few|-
CASSLEGASGDTQYF
TGTGCCAGCAGCTTGGAGGGGGCTAGCGGAGATACGCAGTATTTT
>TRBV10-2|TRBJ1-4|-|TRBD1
CATGGPAESFNEKLFF
TGCGCCACAGGGGGGCCAGCTGAAAGTTTTAATGAAAAACTGTTTTTT
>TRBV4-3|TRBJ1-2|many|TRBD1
CASSPGDSSSFYGYTF
TGCGCCAGCAGCCCCGGGGACAGCTCATCCTTCTATGGCTACACCTTC
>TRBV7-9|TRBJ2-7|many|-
CASSLEGGSYEQYF
TGTGCCAGCAGCTTAGAAGGGGGTTCCTACGAGCAGTACTTC
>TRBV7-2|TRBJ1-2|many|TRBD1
CASSFRGPHTF
TGTGCCAGCAGCTTCAGGGGGCCCCACACCTTC
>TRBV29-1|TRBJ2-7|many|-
CSVETLSYEQYF
TGCAGCGTTGAGACCCTTTCCTACGAGCAGTACTTC
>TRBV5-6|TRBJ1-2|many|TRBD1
CASSLAGTEVYGYTF
TGTGCCAGCAGCTTGGCCGGGACAGAAGTTTATGGCTACACCTTC
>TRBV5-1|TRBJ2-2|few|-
CASSLEQFNTGELFF
TGCGCCAGCAGCTTGGAACAGTTCAACACCGGGGAGCTGTTTTTT
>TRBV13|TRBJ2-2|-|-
CASSLDPGELFF
TGTGCCAGCAGTCTAGACCCCGGGGAGCTGTTTTTT
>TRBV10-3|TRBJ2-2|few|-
CAISESRGANTGELFF
TGTGCCATCAGTGAGTCTCGGGGGGCAAACACCGGGGAGCTGTTTTTT